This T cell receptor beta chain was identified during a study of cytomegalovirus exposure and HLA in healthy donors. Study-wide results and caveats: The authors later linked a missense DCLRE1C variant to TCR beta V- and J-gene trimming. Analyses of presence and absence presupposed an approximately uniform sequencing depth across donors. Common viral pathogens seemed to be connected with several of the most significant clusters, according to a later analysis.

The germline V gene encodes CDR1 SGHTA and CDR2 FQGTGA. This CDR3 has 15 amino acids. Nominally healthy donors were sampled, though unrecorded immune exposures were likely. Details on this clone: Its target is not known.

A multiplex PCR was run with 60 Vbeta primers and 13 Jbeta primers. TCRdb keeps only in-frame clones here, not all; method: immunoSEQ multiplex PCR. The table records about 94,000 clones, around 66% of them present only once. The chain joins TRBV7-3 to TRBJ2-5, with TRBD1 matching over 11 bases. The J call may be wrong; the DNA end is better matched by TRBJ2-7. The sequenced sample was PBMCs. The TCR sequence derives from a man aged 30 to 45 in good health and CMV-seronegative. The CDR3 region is CASSEGTGGGYEQYF. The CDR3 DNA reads TGTGCCAGCAGCGAAGGGACAGGGGGAGGGTACGAGCAGTACTTC.